These T cell receptor beta chains were read from a single sample in a study of blood T cell repertoires in COVID-19. Profiled with immunoSEQ multiplex PCR; TCRdb holds only in-frame clones, not every one. The sample includes 250,000 to 350,000 clones, approximately 86% seen only once; the top ten take around 4.5%. The specimen was peripheral blood. These receptors were taken from a woman aged 45-65 years with active or convalescent COVID-19. Both conserved end residues are part of each CDR3. A D gene is named only where the DNA matches it firmly.

J gene: TRBJ2-7; D gene: TRBD2; V gene: TRBV10-3; CDR3 DNA: TGTGCCATCAGTGAGCAAAGGGGCGGGAGCTACGAGCAGTACTTC; CDR3 protein: CAISEQRGGSYEQYF
J gene: TRBJ2-3; D gene: TRBD2; V gene: TRBV2; CDR3 DNA: TGTGCCAGCAGGGCTCGGCGGGAGCCCACAGATACGCAGTATTTT; CDR3 protein: CASRARREPTDTQYF
J gene: TRBJ1-6; D gene: TRBD1; V gene: TRBV3-1/TRBV3-2; CDR3 DNA: TGTGCCAGCAGCCCGCGGATTACAGGGGGGAATTCACCCCTCCACTTT; CDR3 protein: CASSPRITGGNSPLHF
J gene: TRBJ1-6; D gene: NA; V gene: TRBV7-9; CDR3 DNA: TGTGCCAGCAGCTTGGGGCTAAATAATTCACCCCTCCACTTT; CDR3 protein: CASSLGLNNSPLHF
J gene: TRBJ2-5; D gene: NA; V gene: TRBV3-1/TRBV3-2; CDR3 DNA: TGTGCCAGCAGCCTCCGACTGCAAGAGACCCAGTACTTC; CDR3 protein: CASSLRLQETQYF
J gene: TRBJ2-1; D gene: TRBD2; V gene: TRBV5-6; CDR3 DNA: TGTGCCAGCAGCTTACGGACTAGCGGTTACAATGAGCAGTTCTTC; CDR3 protein: CASSLRTSGYNEQFF
J gene: TRBJ2-7; D gene: TRBD2; V gene: TRBV5-1; CDR3 DNA: TGCGCCAGCAGCGGACTAGGGAGGTACGAGCAGTACTTC; CDR3 protein: CASSGLGRYEQYF
J gene: TRBJ1-6; D gene: NA; V gene: TRBV9; CDR3 DNA: TGTGCCAGCAGCGCCCTCCCGGGGGGGGGATCACCCCTCCACTTT; CDR3 protein: CASSALPGGGSPLHF
J gene: TRBJ1-5; D gene: TRBD1; V gene: TRBV3-1/TRBV3-2; CDR3 DNA: TGTGCCAGCAGCCAAGGGGCACAGGGGAGCAATCAGCCCCAGCATTTT; CDR3 protein: CASSQGAQGSNQPQHF
J gene: TRBJ2-1; D gene: TRBD1; V gene: TRBV4-1; CDR3 DNA: TGCGCCAGCAGCCAAGATTGGGACAGGGGGTACAATGAGCAGTTCTTC; CDR3 protein: CASSQDWDRGYNEQFF